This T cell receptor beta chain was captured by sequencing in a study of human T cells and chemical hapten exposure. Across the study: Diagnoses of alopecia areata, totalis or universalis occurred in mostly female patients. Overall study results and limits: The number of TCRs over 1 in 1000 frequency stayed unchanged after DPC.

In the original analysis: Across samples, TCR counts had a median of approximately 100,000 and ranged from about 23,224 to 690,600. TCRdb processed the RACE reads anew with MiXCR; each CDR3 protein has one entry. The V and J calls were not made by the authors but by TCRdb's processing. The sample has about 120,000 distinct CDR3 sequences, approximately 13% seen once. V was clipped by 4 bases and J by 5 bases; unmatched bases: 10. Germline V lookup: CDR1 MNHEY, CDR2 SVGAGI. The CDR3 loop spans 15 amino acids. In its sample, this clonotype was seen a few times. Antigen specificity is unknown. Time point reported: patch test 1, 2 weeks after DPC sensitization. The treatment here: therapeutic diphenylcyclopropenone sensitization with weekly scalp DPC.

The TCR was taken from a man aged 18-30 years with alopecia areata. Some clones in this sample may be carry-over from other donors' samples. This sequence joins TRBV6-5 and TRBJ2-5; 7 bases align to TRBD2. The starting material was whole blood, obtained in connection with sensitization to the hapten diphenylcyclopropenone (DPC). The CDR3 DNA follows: TGTGCCAGCAGTTCCCCTGAAGCGGGGAGGGAGACCCAGTACTTC. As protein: CASSSPEAGRETQYF.